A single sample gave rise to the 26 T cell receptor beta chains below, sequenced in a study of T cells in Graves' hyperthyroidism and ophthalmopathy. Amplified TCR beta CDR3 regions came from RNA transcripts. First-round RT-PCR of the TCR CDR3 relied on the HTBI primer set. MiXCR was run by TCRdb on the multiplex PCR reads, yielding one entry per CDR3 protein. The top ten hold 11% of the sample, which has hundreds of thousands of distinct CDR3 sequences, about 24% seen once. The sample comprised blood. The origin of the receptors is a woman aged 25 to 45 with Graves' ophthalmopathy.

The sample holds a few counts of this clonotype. The CDR3: CASSLSDFGVLETQYF. CDR3 coding DNA: TGTGCCAGCAGCTTATCGGATTTTGGGGTCTTGGAGACCCAGTACTTC. The chain joins TRBV7-9 to TRBJ2-5, with D hard to call. Germline CDR1 reads SEHNR; CDR2 reads FQNEAQ (reference sequence). The CDR3 is made up of 16 amino acids. Trimming took 2 bases from V and 5 from J, leaving 18 bases between them.

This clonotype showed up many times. This CDR3 is CSAPTGRKSYEQYF. The CDR3 DNA reads as TGCAGTGCCCCGACAGGGCGGAAATCCTACGAGCAGTACTTC. V usage is TRBV20-1 and J usage is TRBJ2-7; TRBD1 agrees at 7 bases. The CDR3 consists of 14 residues. Germline values: CDR1 DFQATT, CDR2 SNEGSKA (reference sequence). V shed 6 bases, J shed 1 base, and the junction held 9 bases outside the gene matches.

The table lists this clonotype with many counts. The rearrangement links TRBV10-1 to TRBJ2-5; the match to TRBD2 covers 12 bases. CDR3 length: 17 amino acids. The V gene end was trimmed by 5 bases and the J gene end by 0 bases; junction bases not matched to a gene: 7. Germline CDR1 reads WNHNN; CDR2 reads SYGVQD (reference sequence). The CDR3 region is CASSTSGGPGYQETQYF. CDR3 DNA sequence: TGCGCCAGCAGTACTAGCGGGGGGCCGGGGTACCAAGAGACCCAGTACTTC.

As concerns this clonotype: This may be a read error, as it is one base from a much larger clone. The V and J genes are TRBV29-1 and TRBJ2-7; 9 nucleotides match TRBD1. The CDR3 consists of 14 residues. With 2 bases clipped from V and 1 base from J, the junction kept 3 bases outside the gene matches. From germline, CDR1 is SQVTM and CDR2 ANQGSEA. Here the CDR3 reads CSVEYRGPSYEQYF. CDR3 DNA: TGCAGCGTTGAATACAGGGGGCCTTCCTACGAGCAGTACTTC.

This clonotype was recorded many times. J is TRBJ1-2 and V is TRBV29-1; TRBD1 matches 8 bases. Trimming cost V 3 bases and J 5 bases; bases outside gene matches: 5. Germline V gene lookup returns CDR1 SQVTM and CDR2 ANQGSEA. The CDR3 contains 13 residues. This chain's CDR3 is CSVDPGTGYGYTF. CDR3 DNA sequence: TGCAGCGTTGATCCCGGGACAGGATATGGCTACACCTTC.

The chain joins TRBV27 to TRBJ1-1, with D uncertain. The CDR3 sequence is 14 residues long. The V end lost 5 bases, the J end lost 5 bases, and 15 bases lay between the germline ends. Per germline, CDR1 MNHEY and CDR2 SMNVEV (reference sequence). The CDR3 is CASSANGVKTEAFF. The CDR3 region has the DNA TGTGCCAGCAGTGCCAACGGGGTCAAAACTGAAGCTTTCTTT.

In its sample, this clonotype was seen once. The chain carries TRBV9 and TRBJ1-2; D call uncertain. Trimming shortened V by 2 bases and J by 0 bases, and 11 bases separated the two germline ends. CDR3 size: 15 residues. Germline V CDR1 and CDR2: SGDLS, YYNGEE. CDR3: CASSVTDKANYGYTF. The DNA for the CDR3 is TGTGCCAGCAGCGTGACCGACAAAGCTAACTATGGCTACACCTTC.

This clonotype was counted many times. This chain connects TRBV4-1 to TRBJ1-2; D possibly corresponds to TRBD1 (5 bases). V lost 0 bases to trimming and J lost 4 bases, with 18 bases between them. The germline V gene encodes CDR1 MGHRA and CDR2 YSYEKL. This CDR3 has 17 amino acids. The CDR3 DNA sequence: TGCGCCAGCAGCCAAGAATGGGGACTACATGGTCTCTATGGCTACACCTTC. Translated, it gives CASSQEWGLHGLYGYTF.

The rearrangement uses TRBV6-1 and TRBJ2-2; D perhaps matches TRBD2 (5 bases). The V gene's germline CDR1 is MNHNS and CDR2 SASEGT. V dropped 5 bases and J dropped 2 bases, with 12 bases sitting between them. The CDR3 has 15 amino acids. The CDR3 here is CASSLPGINTGELFF. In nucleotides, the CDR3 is TGTGCCAGCAGTCTCCCCGGGATAAACACCGGGGAGCTGTTTTTT.

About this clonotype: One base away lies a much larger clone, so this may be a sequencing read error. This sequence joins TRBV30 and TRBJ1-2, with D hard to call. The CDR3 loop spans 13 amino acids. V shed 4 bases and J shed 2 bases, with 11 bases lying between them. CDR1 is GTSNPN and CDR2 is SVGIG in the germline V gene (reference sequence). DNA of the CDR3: TGTGCCTGGAAGGGATACATGAACTATGGCTACACCTTC. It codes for CAWKGYMNYGYTF. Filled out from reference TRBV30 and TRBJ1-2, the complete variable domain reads SQTIHQWPATLVQPVGSPLSLECTVEGTSNPNLYWYRQAAGRGLQLLFYSVGIGQISSEVPQNLSASRPQDRQFILSSKKLLLSDSGFYLCAWKGYMNYGYTFGSGTRLTVV.

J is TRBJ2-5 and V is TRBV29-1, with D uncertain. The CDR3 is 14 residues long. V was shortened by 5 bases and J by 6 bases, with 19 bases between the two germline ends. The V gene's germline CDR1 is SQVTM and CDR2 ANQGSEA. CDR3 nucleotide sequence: TGCAGCGTTCTGACTGCGCTCGGAGCTAAGACCCAGTACTTC. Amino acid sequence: CSVLTALGAKTQYF.

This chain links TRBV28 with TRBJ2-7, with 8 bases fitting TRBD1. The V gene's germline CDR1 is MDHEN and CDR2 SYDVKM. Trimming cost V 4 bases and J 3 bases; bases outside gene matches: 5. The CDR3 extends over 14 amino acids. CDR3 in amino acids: CASSYETGVYEQYF. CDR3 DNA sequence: TGTGCCAGCAGTTATGAGACAGGGGTCTACGAGCAGTACTTC.

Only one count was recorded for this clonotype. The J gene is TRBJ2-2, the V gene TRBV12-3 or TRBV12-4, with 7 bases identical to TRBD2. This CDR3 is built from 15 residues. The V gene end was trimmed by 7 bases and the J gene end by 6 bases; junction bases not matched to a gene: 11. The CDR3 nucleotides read TGTGCCAGCACTGGACTAGTTTCGTTTCCCGGGGAGCTGTTTTTT. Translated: CASTGLVSFPGELFF.

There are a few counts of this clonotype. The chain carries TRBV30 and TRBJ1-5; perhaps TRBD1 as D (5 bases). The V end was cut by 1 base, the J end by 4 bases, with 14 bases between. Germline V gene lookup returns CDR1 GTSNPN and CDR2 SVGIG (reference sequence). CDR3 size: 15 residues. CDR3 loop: CAWSDQGLGNQPQHF. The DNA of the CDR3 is TGTGCCTGGAGTGACCAGGGCCTGGGGAATCAGCCCCAGCATTTT.

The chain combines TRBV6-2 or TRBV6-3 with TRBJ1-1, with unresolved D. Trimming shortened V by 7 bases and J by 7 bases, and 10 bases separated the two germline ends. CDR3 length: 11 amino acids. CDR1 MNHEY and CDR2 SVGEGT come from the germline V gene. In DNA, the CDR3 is TGTGCCAGCAACTACTACGGTGAAGCTTTCTTT. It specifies CASNYYGEAFF.

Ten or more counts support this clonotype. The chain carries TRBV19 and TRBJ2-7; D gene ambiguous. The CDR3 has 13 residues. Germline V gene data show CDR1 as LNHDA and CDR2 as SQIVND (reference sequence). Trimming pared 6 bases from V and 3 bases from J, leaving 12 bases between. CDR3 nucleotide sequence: TGTGCCAGTAGCGCTCAGCTCAACTACGAGCAGTACTTC. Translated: CASSAQLNYEQYF.

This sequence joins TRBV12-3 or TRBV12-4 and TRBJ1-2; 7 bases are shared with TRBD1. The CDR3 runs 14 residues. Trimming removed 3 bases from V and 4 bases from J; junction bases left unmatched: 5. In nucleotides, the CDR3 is TGTGCCAGCAGTTTGAATGACAGGGCCTATGGCTACACCTTC. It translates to CASSLNDRAYGYTF.

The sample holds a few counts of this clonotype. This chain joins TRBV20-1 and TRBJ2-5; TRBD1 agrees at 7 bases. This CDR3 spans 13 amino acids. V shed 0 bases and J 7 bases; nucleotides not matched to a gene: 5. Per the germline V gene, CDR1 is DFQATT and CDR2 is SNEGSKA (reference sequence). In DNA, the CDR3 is TGCAGTGCTAGAGATGGGGCAGGGGGGACCCAGTACTTC. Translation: CSARDGAGGTQYF.

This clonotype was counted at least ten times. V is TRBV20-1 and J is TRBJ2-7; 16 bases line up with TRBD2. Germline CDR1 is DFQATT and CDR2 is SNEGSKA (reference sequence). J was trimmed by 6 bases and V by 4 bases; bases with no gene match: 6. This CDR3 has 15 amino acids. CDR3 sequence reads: CSATTGLAGGFEQYF. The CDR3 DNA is TGCAGTGCTACCACGGGACTAGCGGGGGGGTTCGAGCAGTACTTC.

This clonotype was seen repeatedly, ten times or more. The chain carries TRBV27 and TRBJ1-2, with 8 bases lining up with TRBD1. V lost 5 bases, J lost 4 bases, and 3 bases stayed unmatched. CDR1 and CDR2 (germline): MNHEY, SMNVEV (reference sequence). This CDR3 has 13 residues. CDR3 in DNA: TGTGCCAGCAGTGACAGGGGCCCCTATGGCTACACCTTC. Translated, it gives CASSDRGPYGYTF.

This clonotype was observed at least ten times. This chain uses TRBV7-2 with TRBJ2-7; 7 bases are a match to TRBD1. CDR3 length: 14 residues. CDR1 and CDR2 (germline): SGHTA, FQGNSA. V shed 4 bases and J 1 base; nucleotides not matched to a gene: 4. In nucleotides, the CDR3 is TGTGCCAGCAGCTCCCAGGGGGATTCCTACGAGCAGTACTTC. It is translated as CASSSQGDSYEQYF. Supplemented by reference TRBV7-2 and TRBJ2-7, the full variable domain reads GAGVSQSPSNKVTEKGKDVELRCDPISGHTALYWYRQSLGQGLEFLIYFQGNSAPDKSGLPSDRFSAERTGGSVSTLTIQRTQQEDSAVYLCASSSQGDSYEQYFGPGTRLTVT.

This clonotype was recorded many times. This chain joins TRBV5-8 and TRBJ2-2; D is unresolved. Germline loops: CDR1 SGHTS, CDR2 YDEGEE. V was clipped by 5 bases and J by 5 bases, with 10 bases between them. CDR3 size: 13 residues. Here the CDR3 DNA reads TGTGCCAGCAGTTCGGAGATAACCGGGGAGCTGTTTTTT. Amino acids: CASSSEITGELFF. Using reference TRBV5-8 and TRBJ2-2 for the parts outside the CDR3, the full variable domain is EAGVTQSPTHLIKTRGQQATLRCSPISGHTSVYWYQQALGLGLQFLLWYDEGEERNRGNFPPRFSGRQFPNYSSELNVNALELEDSALYLCASSSEITGELFFGEGSRLTVL.

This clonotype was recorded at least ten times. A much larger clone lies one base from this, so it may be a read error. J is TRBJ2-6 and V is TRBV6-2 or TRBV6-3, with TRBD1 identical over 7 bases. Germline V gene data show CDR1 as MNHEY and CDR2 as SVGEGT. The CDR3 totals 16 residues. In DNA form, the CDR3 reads TGTGCCGGCAGTACAGACAGGGCTCCTGGGGCCAACGTCCTGACTTTC. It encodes CAGSTDRAPGANVLTF.

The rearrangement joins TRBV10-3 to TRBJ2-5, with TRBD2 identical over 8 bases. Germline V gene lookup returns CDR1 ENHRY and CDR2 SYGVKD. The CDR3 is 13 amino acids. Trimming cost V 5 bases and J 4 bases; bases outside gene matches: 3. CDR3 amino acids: CAISRGGLETQYF. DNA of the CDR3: TGTGCCATCAGTCGGGGGGGCTTAGAGACCCAGTACTTC.

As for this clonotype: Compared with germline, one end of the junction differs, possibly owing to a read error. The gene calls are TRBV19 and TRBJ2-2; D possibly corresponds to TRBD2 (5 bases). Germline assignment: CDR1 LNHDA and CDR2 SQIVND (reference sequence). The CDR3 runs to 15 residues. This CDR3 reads CASSPLGWNTGEPFF. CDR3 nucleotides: TGTGCCAGTAGCCCTTTGGGTTGGAACACCGGGGAGCCGTTTTTT.

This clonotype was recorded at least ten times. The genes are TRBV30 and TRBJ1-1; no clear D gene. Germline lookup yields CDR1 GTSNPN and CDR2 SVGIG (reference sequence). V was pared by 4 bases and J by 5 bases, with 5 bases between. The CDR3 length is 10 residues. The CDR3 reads CAWKGTEAFF. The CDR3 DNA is TGTGCCTGGAAGGGTACTGAAGCTTTCTTT.